This T cell receptor (beta chain) was obtained from a study of T cell changes during pregnancy in multiple sclerosis. The CDR3 runs 14 residues. Looked up from germline, CDR1 is SGHNT and CDR2 is YENEEA. Trimming shortened V by 4 bases and J by 1 base, and 10 bases separated the two germline ends. Clones were read by immunoSEQ multiplex PCR, and TCRdb kept only the in-frame ones, dropping some. This table holds about 59,000 clones, 75% to 90% found once. V and J are TRBV11-3 and TRBJ2-5; D gene ambiguous. The sequenced sample was peripheral blood, obtained in the first trimester of pregnancy. This receptor was obtained from a female donor in good health, enrolled as a control in a pregnancy study. Written as DNA, the CDR3 is TGTGCCAGCAGCTCCTCTTGGCCCCAAGAGACCCAGTACTTC. This sequence encodes CASSSSWPQETQYF.